The T cell receptor (beta chain) described here comes from a study of CD4 T cells in relation to SARS-CoV-2 and coronaviruses. Sequencing used immunoSEQ multiplex PCR; TCRdb keeps in-frame clones, though not all of them. The sample lists about 31,000 clones, approximately 79% seen once, with about 12% in the top ten. Unexposed donor CD4+ T cells date from about 2011-2018, before the COVID-19 pandemic. Isolation of CD4+ T cells took place after less than 13 days in culture. The ends were cut back, 7 bases at V and 7 bases at J, with 8 bases in the middle. This CDR3 is 12 amino acids long. Germline CDR1 and CDR2: MNHEY and SVGAGI. About this clone itself: Its antigen is as yet unknown.

The sequence was collected from a human donor in good health. This chain connects TRBV6-5 to TRBJ1-6; TRBD1 might be the D (6 bases). Specimen: CD4+ T cells from PBMCs, cultured in vitro. The CDR3 region has the DNA TGTGCCAGCAACAGGGAAAATTCACCCCTCCACTTT. Protein sequence: CASNRENSPLHF.